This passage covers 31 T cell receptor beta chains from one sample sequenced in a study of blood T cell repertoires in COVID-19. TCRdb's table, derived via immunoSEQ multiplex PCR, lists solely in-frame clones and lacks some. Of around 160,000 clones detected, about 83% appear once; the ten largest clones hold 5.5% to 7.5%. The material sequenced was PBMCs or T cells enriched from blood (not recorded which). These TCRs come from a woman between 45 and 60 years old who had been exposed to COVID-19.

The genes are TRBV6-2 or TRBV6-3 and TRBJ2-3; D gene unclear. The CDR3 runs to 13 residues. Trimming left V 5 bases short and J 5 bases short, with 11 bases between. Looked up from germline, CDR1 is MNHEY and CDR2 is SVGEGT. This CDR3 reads CASSGRGQDTQYF. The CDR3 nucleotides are TGTGCCAGCAGTGGCCGAGGCCAAGATACGCAGTATTTT.

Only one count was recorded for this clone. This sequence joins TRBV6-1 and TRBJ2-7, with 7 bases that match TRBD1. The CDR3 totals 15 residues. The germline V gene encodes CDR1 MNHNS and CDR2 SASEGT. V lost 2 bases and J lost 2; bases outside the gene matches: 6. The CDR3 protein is CASSERRDSTYEQYF. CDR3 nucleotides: TGTGCCAGCAGTGAACGAAGGGACAGTACCTACGAGCAGTACTTC.

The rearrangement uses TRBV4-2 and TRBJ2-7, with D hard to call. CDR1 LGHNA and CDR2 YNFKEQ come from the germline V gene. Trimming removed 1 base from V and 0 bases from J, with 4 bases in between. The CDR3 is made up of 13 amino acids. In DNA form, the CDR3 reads TGTGCCAGCAGCCAAGTCGGCTCCTACGAGCAGTACTTC. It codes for CASSQVGSYEQYF.

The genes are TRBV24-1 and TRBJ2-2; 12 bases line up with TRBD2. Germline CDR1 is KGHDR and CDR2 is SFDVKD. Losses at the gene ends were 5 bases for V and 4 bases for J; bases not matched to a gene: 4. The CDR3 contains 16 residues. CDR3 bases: TGTGCCACCAGTGCCGGGGGACTAGCGGGCACCGGGGAGCTGTTTTTT. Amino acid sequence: CATSAGGLAGTGELFF.

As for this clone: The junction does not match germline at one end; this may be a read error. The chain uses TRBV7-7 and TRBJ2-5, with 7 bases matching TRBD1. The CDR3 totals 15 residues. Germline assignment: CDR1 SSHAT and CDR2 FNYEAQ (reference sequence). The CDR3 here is CASSLVGGEKETQYF. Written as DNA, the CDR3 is TGTGCTAGCAGCTTAGTAGGGGGCGAGAAAGAGACCCAGTACTTC.

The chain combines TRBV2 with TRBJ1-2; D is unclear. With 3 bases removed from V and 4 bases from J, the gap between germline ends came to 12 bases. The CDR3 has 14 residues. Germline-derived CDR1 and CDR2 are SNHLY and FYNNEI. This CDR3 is CASSDWASSYGYTF. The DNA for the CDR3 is TGTGCCAGCAGTGACTGGGCCTCCTCCTATGGCTACACCTTC.

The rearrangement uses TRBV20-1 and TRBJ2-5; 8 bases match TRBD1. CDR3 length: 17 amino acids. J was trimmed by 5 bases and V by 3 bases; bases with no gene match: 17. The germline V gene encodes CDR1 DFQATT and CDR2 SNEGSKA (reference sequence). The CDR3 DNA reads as TGCAGTGCTAGTCCACAGGGGGTCTCTCGGTTGTGGGAGACCCAGTACTTC. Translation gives CSASPQGVSRLWETQYF.

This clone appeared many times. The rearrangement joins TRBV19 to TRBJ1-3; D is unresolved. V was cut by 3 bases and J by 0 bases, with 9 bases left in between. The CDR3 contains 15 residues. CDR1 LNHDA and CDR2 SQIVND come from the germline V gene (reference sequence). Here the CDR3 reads CASSINLSSGNTIYF. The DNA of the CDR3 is TGTGCCAGTAGTATCAACTTAAGCTCTGGAAACACCATATATTTT. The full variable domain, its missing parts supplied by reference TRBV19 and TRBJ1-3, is DGGITQSPKYLFRKEGQNVTLSCEQNLNHDAMYWYRQDPGQGLRLIYYSQIVNDFQKGDIAEGYSVSREKKESFPLTVTSAQKNPTAFYLCASSINLSSGNTIYFGEGSWLTVV.

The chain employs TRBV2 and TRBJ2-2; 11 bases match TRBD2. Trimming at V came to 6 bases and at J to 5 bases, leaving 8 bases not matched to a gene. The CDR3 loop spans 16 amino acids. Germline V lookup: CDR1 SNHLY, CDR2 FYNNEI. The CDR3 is CASRSPSGGITGELFF. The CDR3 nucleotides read TGTGCCAGCAGGTCCCCTAGCGGGGGGATAACCGGGGAGCTGTTTTTT.

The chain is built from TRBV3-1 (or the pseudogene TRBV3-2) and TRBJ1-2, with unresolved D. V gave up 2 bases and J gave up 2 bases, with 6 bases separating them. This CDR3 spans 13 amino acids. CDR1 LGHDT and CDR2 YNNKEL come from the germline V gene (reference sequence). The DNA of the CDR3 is TGTGCCAGCAGCCAACGAGGGAACTATGGCTACACCTTC. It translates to CASSQRGNYGYTF.

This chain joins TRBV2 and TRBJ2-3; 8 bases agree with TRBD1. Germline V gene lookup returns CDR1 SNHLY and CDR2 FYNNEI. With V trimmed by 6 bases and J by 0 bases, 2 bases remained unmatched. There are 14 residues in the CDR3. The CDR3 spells CASRQGASTDTQYF. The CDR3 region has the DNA TGTGCCAGCAGGCAGGGGGCTAGCACAGATACGCAGTATTTT.

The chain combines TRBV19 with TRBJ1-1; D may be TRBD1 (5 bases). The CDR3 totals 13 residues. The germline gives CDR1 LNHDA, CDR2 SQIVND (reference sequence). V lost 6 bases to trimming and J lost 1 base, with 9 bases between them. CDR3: CASSSQGNTEAFF. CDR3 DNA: TGTGCCAGTAGCTCCCAGGGGAACACTGAAGCTTTCTTT.

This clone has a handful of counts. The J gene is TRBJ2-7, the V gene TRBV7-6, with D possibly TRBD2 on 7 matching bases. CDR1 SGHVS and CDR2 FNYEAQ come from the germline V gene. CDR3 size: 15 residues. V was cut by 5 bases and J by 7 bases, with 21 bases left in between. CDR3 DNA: TGTGCCAGCAGCCGACAAGGGGGGGGCCCCCCAGAGCAGTACTTC. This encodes CASSRQGGGPPEQYF.

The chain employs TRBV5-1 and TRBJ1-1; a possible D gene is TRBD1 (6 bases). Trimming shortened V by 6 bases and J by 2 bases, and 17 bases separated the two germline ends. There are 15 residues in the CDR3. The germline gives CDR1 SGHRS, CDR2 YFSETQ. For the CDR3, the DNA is TGCGCCAGCACCCGGGGGGGGCTGGGTAACACTGAAGCTTTCTTT. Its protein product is CASTRGGLGNTEAFF.

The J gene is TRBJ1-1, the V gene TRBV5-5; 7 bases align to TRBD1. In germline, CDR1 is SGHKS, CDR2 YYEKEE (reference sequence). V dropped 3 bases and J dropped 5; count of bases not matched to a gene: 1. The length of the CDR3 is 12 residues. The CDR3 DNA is TGTGCCAGCAGCTCGGACAGGACTGAAGCTTTCTTT. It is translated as CASSSDRTEAFF. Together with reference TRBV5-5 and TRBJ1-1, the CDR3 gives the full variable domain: DAGVTQSPTHLIKTRGQQVTLRCSPISGHKSVSWYQQVLGQGPQFIFQYYEKEERGRGNFPDRFSARQFPNYSSELNVNALLLGDSALYLCASSSDRTEAFFGQGTRLTVV.

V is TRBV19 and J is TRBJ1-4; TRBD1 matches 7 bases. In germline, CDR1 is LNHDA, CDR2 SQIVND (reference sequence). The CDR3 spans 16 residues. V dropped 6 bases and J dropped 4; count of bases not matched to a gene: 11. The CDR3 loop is CASSFRLQGINEKLFF. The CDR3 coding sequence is TGTGCCAGTAGCTTTCGACTACAGGGGATTAATGAAAAACTGTTTTTT.

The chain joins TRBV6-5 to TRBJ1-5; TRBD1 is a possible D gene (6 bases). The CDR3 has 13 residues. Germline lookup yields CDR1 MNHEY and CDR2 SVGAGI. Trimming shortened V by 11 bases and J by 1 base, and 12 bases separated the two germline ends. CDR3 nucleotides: TGTGCCGGAAGGGACAAAAGCAATCAGCCCCAGCATTTT. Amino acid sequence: CAGRDKSNQPQHF.

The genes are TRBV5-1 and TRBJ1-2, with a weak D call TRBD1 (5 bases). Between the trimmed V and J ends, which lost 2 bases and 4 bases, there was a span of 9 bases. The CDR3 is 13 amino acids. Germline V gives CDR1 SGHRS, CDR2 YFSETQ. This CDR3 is CASSFTGLYGYTF. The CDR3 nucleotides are TGCGCCAGCAGCTTCACAGGTCTCTATGGCTACACCTTC.

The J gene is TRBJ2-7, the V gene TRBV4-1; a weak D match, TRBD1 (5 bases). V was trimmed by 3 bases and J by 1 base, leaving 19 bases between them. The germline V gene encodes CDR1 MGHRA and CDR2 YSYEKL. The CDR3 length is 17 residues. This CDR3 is CASSQIPPGLGSYEQYF. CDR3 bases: TGCGCCAGCAGCCAGATCCCCCCAGGGTTAGGATCCTACGAGCAGTACTTC.

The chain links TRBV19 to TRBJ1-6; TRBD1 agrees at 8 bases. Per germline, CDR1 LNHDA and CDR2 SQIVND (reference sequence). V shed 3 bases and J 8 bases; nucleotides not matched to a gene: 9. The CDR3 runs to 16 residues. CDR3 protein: CASSIPRTGIYSPLHF. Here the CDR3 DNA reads TGTGCCAGTAGTATCCCCCGGACAGGGATTTATTCACCCCTCCACTTT.

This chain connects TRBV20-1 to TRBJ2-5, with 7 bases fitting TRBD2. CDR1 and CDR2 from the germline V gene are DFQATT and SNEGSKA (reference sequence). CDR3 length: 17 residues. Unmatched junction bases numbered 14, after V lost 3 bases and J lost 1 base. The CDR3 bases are TGCAGTGCTAGTCGTCCCAGGAGCGGGGACCCCCAAGAGACCCAGTACTTC. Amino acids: CSASRPRSGDPQETQYF.

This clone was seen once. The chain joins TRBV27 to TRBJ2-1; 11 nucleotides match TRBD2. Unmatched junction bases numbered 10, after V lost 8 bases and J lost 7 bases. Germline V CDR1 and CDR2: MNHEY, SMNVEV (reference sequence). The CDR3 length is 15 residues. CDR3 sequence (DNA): TGTGCCAGCCCCTCCGGGACTAGCGGAGTAAATGAGCAGTTCTTC. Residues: CASPSGTSGVNEQFF.

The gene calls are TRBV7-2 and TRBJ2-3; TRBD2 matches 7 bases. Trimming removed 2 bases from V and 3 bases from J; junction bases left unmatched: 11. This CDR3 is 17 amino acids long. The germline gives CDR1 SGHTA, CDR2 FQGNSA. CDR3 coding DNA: TGTGCCAGCAGCTTAATCCCTTGGGGGGAGGGTACAGATACGCAGTATTTT. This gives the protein CASSLIPWGEGTDTQYF.

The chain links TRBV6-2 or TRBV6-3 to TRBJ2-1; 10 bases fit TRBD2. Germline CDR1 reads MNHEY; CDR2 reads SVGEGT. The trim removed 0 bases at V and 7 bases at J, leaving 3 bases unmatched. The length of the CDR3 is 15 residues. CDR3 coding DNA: TGTGCCAGCAGTTACTCGCTAGCGGGAGTTAATGAGCAGTTCTTC. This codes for CASSYSLAGVNEQFF.

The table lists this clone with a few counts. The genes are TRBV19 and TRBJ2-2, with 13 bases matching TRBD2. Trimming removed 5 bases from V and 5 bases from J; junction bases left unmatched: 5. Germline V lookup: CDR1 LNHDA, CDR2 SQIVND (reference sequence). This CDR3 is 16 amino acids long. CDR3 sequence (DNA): TGTGCCAGTAGTTCGCGGACTAGCGGGAGAACCGGGGAGCTGTTTTTT. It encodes CASSSRTSGRTGELFF.

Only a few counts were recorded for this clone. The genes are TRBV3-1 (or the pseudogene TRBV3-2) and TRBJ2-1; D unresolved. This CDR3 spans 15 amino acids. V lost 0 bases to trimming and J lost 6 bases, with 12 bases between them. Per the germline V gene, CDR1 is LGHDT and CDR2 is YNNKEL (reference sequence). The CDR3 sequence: CASSQDGTPVNEQFF. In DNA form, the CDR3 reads TGTGCCAGCAGCCAAGATGGTACGCCAGTCAATGAGCAGTTCTTC.

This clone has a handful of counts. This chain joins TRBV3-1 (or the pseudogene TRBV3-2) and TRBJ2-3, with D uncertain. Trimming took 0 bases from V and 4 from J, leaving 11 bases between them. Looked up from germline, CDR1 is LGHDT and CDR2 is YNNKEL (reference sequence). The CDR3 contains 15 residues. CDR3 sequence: CASSQDATRPDTQYF. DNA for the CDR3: TGTGCCAGCAGCCAAGACGCCACTCGCCCAGATACGCAGTATTTT.

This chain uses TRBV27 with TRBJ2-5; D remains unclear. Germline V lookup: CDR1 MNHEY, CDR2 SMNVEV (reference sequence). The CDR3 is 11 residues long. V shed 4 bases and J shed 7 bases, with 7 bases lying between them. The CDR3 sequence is CASSSLGTQYF. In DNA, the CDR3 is TGTGCCAGCAGTTCCCTCGGGACCCAGTACTTC.

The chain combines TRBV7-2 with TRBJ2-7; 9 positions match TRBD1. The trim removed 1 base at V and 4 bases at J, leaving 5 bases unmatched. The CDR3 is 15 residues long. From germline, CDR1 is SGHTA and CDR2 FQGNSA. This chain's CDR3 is CASSLGGQGRYEQYF. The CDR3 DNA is TGTGCCAGCAGCTTAGGGGGACAGGGAAGATACGAGCAGTACTTC.

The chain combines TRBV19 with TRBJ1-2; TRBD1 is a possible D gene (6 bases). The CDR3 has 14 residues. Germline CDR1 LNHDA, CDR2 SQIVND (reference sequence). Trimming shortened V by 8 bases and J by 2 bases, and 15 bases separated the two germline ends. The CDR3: CASDPRGQNYGYTF. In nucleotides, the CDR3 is TGTGCCAGTGATCCCCGAGGACAGAACTATGGCTACACCTTC.

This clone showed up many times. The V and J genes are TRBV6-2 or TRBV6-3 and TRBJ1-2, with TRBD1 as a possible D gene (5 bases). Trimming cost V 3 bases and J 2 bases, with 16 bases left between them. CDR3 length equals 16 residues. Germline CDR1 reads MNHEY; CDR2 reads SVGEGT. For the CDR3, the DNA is TGTGCCAGCAGTTATAGGCAGGGAGGCCGGAACTATGGCTACACCTTC. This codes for CASSYRQGGRNYGYTF.